Listed below are T cell receptor beta chains from one sample, sequenced in a study of Ad26.COV2.S vaccination and SARS-CoV-2 variants. Generated by immunoSEQ multiplex PCR, the TCRdb table keeps only in-frame clones and is missing some. The table records roughly 700,000 clones, around 90% of them present only once. The sample here was peripheral blood, taken in a trial of Ad26.COV2.S vaccine versus placebo. These receptors all come from a person aged 18-65 years who received the Ad26.COV2.S COVID-19 vaccine or a placebo. CDR3s include the opening cysteine and the closing phenylalanine or tryptophan. D genes are given only for firm matches. Not all rows give a size; the values are once, few, many and, for expanded clones, a class.

cdr3_nt | cdr3_aa | clone_size | d_call | v_call | cdr3_length | j_call
TGTGCCAGTAGGGGACTCTACAATGAGCAGTTCTTC | CASRGLYNEQFF | few | - | TRBV19 | 12 | TRBJ2-1
TGTGCCAGCAGCTTAGGTGGAGGGGGGCGCAACTATGGCTACACCTTC | CASSLGGGGRNYGYTF | - | - | TRBV7-6 | 16 | TRBJ1-2
TGTGCCAGCAGCCAAGACGGCAGCCCAGGCTATGGCTACACCTTC | CASSQDGSPGYGYTF | - | - | TRBV3-1/TRBV3-2 | 15 | TRBJ1-2
TGTGCCAGCAGTGAGGAGTTAGGTGAAGCTTTCTTT | CASSEELGEAFF | - | - | TRBV2 | 12 | TRBJ1-1
TGTGCCAGTAGTCCCTCCGTCGGGGCCCAGTACTTC | CASSPSVGAQYF | - | - | TRBV19 | 12 | TRBJ2-5
TGTGCCAGCAGTCTTACTATTGGGGGACAGCAAGGCTACACCTTC | CASSLTIGGQQGYTF | - | TRBD1 | TRBV6-5 | 15 | TRBJ1-2
TGTGCCTGGACGGAGGACTCCAACACAAACTATGGCTACACCTTC | CAWTEDSNTNYGYTF | - | - | TRBV30 | 15 | TRBJ1-2
TGTGCCATCAGTGAGTCAAGAGCAGGCGCAGGCGAGCAGTACTTC | CAISESRAGAGEQYF | - | - | TRBV10-3 | 15 | TRBJ2-7
TGTGCCACTGAGACAGGACCGAATCAGCCCCAGCATTTT | CATETGPNQPQHF | - | - | TRBV19 | 13 | TRBJ1-5
TGCGCCAGCAGCCAAGAATACAGTACCTATGGCTACACCTTC | CASSQEYSTYGYTF | - | - | TRBV4-3 | 14 | TRBJ1-2
TGTGCCAGCAGCAGTCTAGCGGGCGCCTACGAGCAGTACTTC | CASSSLAGAYEQYF | - | TRBD2 | TRBV2 | 14 | TRBJ2-7
TGTGCCAGCAGGAGAGGACTAGCGGGGGTCGACGAGCAGTACTTC | CASRRGLAGVDEQYF | once | TRBD2 | TRBV2 | 15 | TRBJ2-7
TGTGCCAGCAGCCCCCGACAGGGTGCCGGGGAGCTGTTTTTT | CASSPRQGAGELFF | - | TRBD1 | TRBV7-6 | 14 | TRBJ2-2
TGTGCCAGCAGCGTAGCTTTTGGGGGCTATGGCTACACCTTC | CASSVAFGGYGYTF | - | - | TRBV9 | 14 | TRBJ1-2
TGCGCCAGCAGCTTGAGGGGGACAGAGGGGCAGTTGACTGAAGCTTTCTTT | CASSLRGTEGQLTEAFF | - | TRBD1 | TRBV5-1 | 17 | TRBJ1-1
TGTGCCAGTAAGGAGGCGCCGGGCTATGGCTACACCTTC | CASKEAPGYGYTF | - | - | TRBV19 | 13 | TRBJ1-2
TGTGCCAGCAGTTACAACCCGGGACAGGGGTACTACGAGCAGTACTTC | CASSYNPGQGYYEQYF | - | TRBD1 | TRBV6-2/TRBV6-3 | 16 | TRBJ2-7
TGCGCCAGCAGTGTGATAGCGCGCCCAGATACGCAGTATTTT | CASSVIARPDTQYF | - | - | TRBV10-1 | 14 | TRBJ2-3
TGCGCCAGCAGCTTGGGGGTTTCCGGTTACGAGCAGTACTTC | CASSLGVSGYEQYF | - | - | TRBV5-1 | 14 | TRBJ2-7
TGTGCCAGCAGTGCCGCGGGCCGTGAAAAACTGTTTTTT | CASSAAGREKLFF | - | - | TRBV6-6 | 13 | TRBJ1-4
TGTGCCAGCAGCCAAGGGTATTCCTCCTACGAGCAGTACTTC | CASSQGYSSYEQYF | - | - | TRBV4-2 | 14 | TRBJ2-7
TGTGCCAGCAGTTACTCTCGGACGACTGAAGCTTTCTTT | CASSYSRTTEAFF | - | - | TRBV6-5 | 13 | TRBJ1-1
TGTGCCAGCAGTTACTCGGGCGACTCCTACGAGCAGTACTTC | CASSYSGDSYEQYF | - | - | TRBV6-5 | 14 | TRBJ2-7
TGTGCCAGCAGCCCAATCGTAGCGGGAGAGCTAAATGAGCAGTTCTTC | CASSPIVAGELNEQFF | - | TRBD2 | TRBV3-1/TRBV3-2 | 16 | TRBJ2-1
TGTGCCAGCTCACCAAGGGGCCAGGGGATGAACACTGAAGCTTTCTTT | CASSPRGQGMNTEAFF | - | - | TRBV18 | 16 | TRBJ1-1
TGTGCCAGTTACAGGGGGCGTGTGGATGGTTCTGAAGCTTTCTTT | CASYRGRVDGSEAFF | - | TRBD1 | TRBV27 | 15 | TRBJ1-1
TGCGCCAGCAGCCAAGATCTACTCGCAACTAATGAAAAACTGTTTTTT | CASSQDLLATNEKLFF | - | - | TRBV4-3 | 16 | TRBJ1-4
TGTGCCAGCAGCGCCCGGGACAGGGATCCATCCGAGCAGTACTTC | CASSARDRDPSEQYF | - | TRBD1 | TRBV5-4 | 15 | TRBJ2-7
TGTGCCAGCAGCTTAGCTGGGACGACGAGGAACGAGGTGGCTTTCTTT | CASSLAGTTRNEVAFF | - | - | TRBV7-9 | 16 | TRBJ1-1
TGTGCCAGCAGCACACGGGGCCTTGCGCAGTATTTT | CASSTRGLAQYF | - | - | TRBV27 | 12 | TRBJ2-3
TGCGCCAGCAGTGGGGACACCTACGAGCAGTACTTC | CASSGDTYEQYF | - | - | TRBV10-1 | 12 | TRBJ2-7
TGTGCCACCAGCAGAGTCACAGGGCCTGGAAACACCATATATTTT | CATSRVTGPGNTIYF | - | - | TRBV15 | 15 | TRBJ1-3
TGTGCCTGGAGTGCGGGTGGCAATCAGCCCCAGCATTTT | CAWSAGGNQPQHF | - | - | TRBV30 | 13 | TRBJ1-5
TGTGCCTGGAGACTCTTCATGAACACTGAAGCTTTCTTT | CAWRLFMNTEAFF | once | - | TRBV30 | 13 | TRBJ1-1
TGTGCCAGCAGTTACTCACTCGCCGGACAGACTGAAGCTTTCTTT | CASSYSLAGQTEAFF | - | - | TRBV6-2/TRBV6-3 | 15 | TRBJ1-1
TGTGCCAGCTCACCGGGACTTGTCATCGATACGCAGTATTTT | CASSPGLVIDTQYF | few | - | TRBV18 | 14 | TRBJ2-3
TGTGCCAGCAGTTTAGGACAGACAGGGAACATTCAGTACTTC | CASSLGQTGNIQYF | - | TRBD1 | TRBV27 | 14 | TRBJ2-4
TGTGCCAGTAGTAAGGCTAGCGGGCTCTTCTATGAGCAGTTCTTC | CASSKASGLFYEQFF | - | TRBD2 | TRBV19 | 15 | TRBJ2-1
TGTGCCAGCAGCCGGGGGAGCAATCAGCCCCAGCATTTT | CASSRGSNQPQHF | once | - | TRBV11-1 | 13 | TRBJ1-5
TGTGCCAGCAGTTTATTCTTTGGGTTTGGGGACAATGAGCAGTTCTTC | CASSLFFGFGDNEQFF | - | - | TRBV27 | 16 | TRBJ2-1
TGTGCCACCAGTGATCGAACTAGCGTGAGCGGGGAGCTGTTTTTT | CATSDRTSVSGELFF | - | TRBD2 | TRBV24-1 | 15 | TRBJ2-2
TGTGCCAGCTCACCACCGGGTGCGTACCAAGAGACCCAGTACTTC | CASSPPGAYQETQYF | - | - | TRBV18 | 15 | TRBJ2-5
TGTGCCATCAGCCCCGGGACAGCAGATCAGCCCCAGCATTTT | CAISPGTADQPQHF | - | TRBD1 | TRBV10-3 | 14 | TRBJ1-5
TGTGCCAGCAGCTTAGTGAGGGAGAACACTGAAGCTTTCTTT | CASSLVRENTEAFF | - | - | TRBV7-2 | 14 | TRBJ1-1
TGTGCCAGCAGCTTGGGACAGGGGGACGAGCAGTACTTC | CASSLGQGDEQYF | - | TRBD1 | TRBV7-8 | 13 | TRBJ2-7
TGTGCCAGCAAGTTTGTTGGTGGAGATACGCAGTATTTT | CASKFVGGDTQYF | - | - | TRBV12-3/TRBV12-4 | 13 | TRBJ2-3